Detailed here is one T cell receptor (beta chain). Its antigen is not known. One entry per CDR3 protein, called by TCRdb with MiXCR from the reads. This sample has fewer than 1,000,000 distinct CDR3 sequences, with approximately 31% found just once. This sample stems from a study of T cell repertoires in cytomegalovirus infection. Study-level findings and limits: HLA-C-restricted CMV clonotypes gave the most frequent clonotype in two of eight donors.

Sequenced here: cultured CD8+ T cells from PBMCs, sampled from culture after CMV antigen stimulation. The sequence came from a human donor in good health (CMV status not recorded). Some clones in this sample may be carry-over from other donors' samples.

The CDR3 nucleotides read TGTGCCAGCAGCCCCCTAGACAGCAATCAGCCCCAGCATTTT. Its protein is CASSPLDSNQPQHF. The chain couples TRBV7-9 to TRBJ1-5; D remains unclear. Germline V gives CDR1 SEHNR, CDR2 FQNEAQ (reference sequence). The ends were cut back, 5 bases at V and 1 base at J, with 9 bases in the middle. The CDR3 runs 14 residues.